This TCR beta chain was found in a study of blood T cell repertoires in COVID-19. In the study overall: Collection of acute and convalescent COVID-19 samples took place in the United States, Italy and Spain. PBMCs, B-cell-depleted T cells, or T cells provided the cDNA or gDNA that made up the material.

Original processing notes: From reference gene primer amplification, estimates of nucleated cell counts were derived. Some clones are missing from TCRdb's copy, which holds only in-frame ones; the method was immunoSEQ multiplex PCR. V, J and clone size were drawn from that table, and D and trimming were deduced from the DNA. The data contain about 79,000 clones, about 87% of them singletons. V lost 5 bases and J lost 1, with 12 bases in between. This CDR3 is 14 amino acids long. Germline CDR1 reads MNHNY; CDR2 reads SVGAGI (reference sequence). Sequences were obtained from peripheral blood. The J gene is TRBJ2-7, the V gene TRBV6-6, with D perhaps matching TRBD1 (5 bases). The TCR was taken from a man aged 45 to 65 with active COVID-19. CDR3 amino acids: CASSRVGASYEQYF. For the CDR3, the DNA is TGTGCCAGCAGTAGAGTTGGGGCGTCCTACGAGCAGTACTTC.